Shown below are 5 T cell receptor beta chains from a single sample sequenced in a study of T cell changes during pregnancy in multiple sclerosis. This table comes from immunoSEQ multiplex PCR, and its TCRdb copy is limited to in-frame clones, with some not included. The table shows about 29,000 clones, with around 89% occurring only once. Sequences were derived from CD8+ T cells from peripheral blood mononuclear cells, sampled after pregnancy. The receptors were gathered from a female donor with multiple sclerosis, enrolled in a pregnancy study.

The chain uses TRBV4-2 and TRBJ2-7; 8 nucleotides align to TRBD1. The CDR3 has 14 residues. CDR1 is LGHNA and CDR2 is YNFKEQ in the germline V gene. After removal of 3 bases from V and 0 bases from J, the junction contained 1 base not matched to a gene. CDR3 nucleotides: TGTGCCAGCAGCCACGACAGGGGCTCCTACGAGCAGTACTTC. It specifies CASSHDRGSYEQYF.

V is TRBV29-1 and J is TRBJ2-1; D ambiguous. Germline V gives CDR1 SQVTM, CDR2 ANQGSEA. The CDR3 spans 13 residues. V was trimmed by 6 bases and J by 6 bases, leaving 15 bases between them. In DNA, the CDR3 is TGCAGCGTCGACTTAGAAACGCTCAATGAGCAGTTCTTC. As protein: CSVDLETLNEQFF.

This chain links TRBV7-9 with TRBJ2-4, with D maybe TRBD1 (6 bases). Trimming cost V 5 bases and J 2 bases, with 16 bases left between them. CDR1 and CDR2 (germline): SEHNR, FQNEAQ (reference sequence). The CDR3 is 16 residues long. CDR3 amino acids: CASSMNSGTTKNIQYF. CDR3 DNA: TGTGCCAGCAGCATGAACTCCGGGACAACCAAAAACATTCAGTACTTC. Looking up the rest from reference TRBV7-9 and TRBJ2-4 gives the full variable domain: DTGVSQNPRHKITKRGQNVTFRCDPISEHNRLYWYRQTLGQGPEFLTYFQNEAQLEKSRLLSDRFSAERPKGSFSTLEIQRTEQGDSAMYLCASSMNSGTTKNIQYFGAGTRLSVL.

The chain has TRBV4-3 and TRBJ2-7; weak D call: TRBD1 (6 bases). The CDR3 is made up of 16 amino acids. Trimming cost V 4 bases and J 2 bases, with 18 bases left between them. CDR1 and CDR2 (germline): LGHNA, YSLEER. The DNA for the CDR3 is TGCGCCAGCAGCCTCCAGCCTCAGGGGTCTCCCTACGAGCAGTACTTC. The encoded protein is CASSLQPQGSPYEQYF.

V and J are TRBV28 and TRBJ2-7; tentatively, D is TRBD1 (6 bases). From germline, CDR1 is MDHEN and CDR2 SYDVKM. CDR3 length: 13 amino acids. V was cut by 7 bases and J by 4 bases, with 14 bases left in between. CDR3 coding DNA: TGTGCCAGCACCCCGGGACACCCGTACGAGCAGTACTTC. As protein: CASTPGHPYEQYF. Full variable domain (rest looked up from reference TRBV28 and TRBJ2-7): DVKVTQSSRYLVKRTGEKVFLECVQDMDHENMFWYRQDPGLGLRLIYFSYDVKMKEKGDIPEGYSVSREKKERFSLILESASTNQTSMYLCASTPGHPYEQYFGPGTRLTVT.